These T cell receptor beta chains were read from a single sample in a study. MiXCR was run by TCRdb on the RT-PCR reads, yielding one entry per CDR3 protein. The sample shows 650,000 to 800,000 distinct CDR3 sequences, approximately 15% of them seen only once. Material: memory CD4+ T cells from blood. These receptors were taken from a female donor in good health, serving as a healthy control. Each CDR3 is given with its conserved first and last residue. Fields, in order: clone size, J gene, D gene, CDR3 length, V gene, CDR3 DNA, CDR3 protein. D genes are given only for firm matches. Expanded clones get a size class; other rows say once, few or many, or leave the size out.

- | TRBJ1-2 | - | 14 | TRBV20-1 | TGCAGTGCTCTACAGGGTCAATCGTACTATGGCTACACCTTC | CSALQGQSYYGYTF
- | TRBJ2-2 | TRBD2 | 16 | TRBV19 | TGTGCCAGTAGTATCTTGGAAGCGGGGGTAACCGGGGAGCTGTTTTTT | CASSILEAGVTGELFF
- | TRBJ2-5 | - | 15 | TRBV24-1 | TGTGCCACCAGTGATCCTGGGACATTTCAAGAGACCCAGTACTTC | CATSDPGTFQETQYF
few | TRBJ2-5 | TRBD2 | 12 | TRBV5-1 | TGCGCCAGCACCTTAGCGGGAGAGACCCAGTACTTC | CASTLAGETQYF
many | TRBJ2-3 | TRBD2 | 14 | TRBV5-1 | TGCGCCAGCAGCGTCGGGGGGGCCGAAGATACGCAGTATTTT | CASSVGGAEDTQYF
- | TRBJ1-4 | TRBD1 | 15 | TRBV9 | TGTGCCAGCAGCCCGACGGACAGGGAAGGCGAAAAACTGTTTTTT | CASSPTDREGEKLFF
many | TRBJ2-3 | - | 14 | TRBV28 | TGTGCCAGCAGCCCCGGACACCGTTCTGATACGCAGTATTTT | CASSPGHRSDTQYF
few | TRBJ2-1 | - | 14 | TRBV6-2/TRBV6-3 | TGTGCCAGCAGGCCGGGGGGCCTACGTGCTGAGCAGTTCTTC | CASRPGGLRAEQFF
- | TRBJ2-1 | TRBD1 | 16 | TRBV24-1 | TGTGCCACCAGTGGTACCCTCGGGACAGGGAGAAATGAGCAGTTCTTC | CATSGTLGTGRNEQFF
- | TRBJ1-2 | - | 12 | TRBV20-1 | TGCAGTGCTAGGGGGGCCGGCTATGGCTACACCTTC | CSARGAGYGYTF
- | TRBJ1-4 | - | 15 | TRBV5-1 | TGCGCCAGCAGCGAGCCGGGTCAGGGGAACGAAAAACTGTTTTTT | CASSEPGQGNEKLFF
few | TRBJ2-6 | - | 14 | TRBV7-9 | TGTGCCAGCAGCTTCCCATCTGGGGCCAACGTCCTGACTTTC | CASSFPSGANVLTF
many | TRBJ1-1 | - | 14 | TRBV10-3 | TGTGCCATCAGTGAAGCCGTCCGAGACACTGAAGCTTTCTTT | CAISEAVRDTEAFF
- | TRBJ1-4 | - | 13 | TRBV5-5 | TGTGCCAGCAGCGTGGACACTCGGGAAAAACTGTTTTTT | CASSVDTREKLFF
many | TRBJ2-7 | - | 12 | TRBV3-1 | TGTGCCAGCAGCCCAAGGACCTACGAGCAGTACTTC | CASSPRTYEQYF
medium-sized | TRBJ1-1 | - | 13 | TRBV29-1 | TGCAGCGTCGAGACAGGTCTGGGGACTGAAGCTTTCTTT | CSVETGLGTEAFF
- | TRBJ1-2 | TRBD1 | 16 | TRBV4-2 | TGTGCCAGCAGCCAAGTCCAGGACAGGGAACCCTATGGCTACACCTTC | CASSQVQDREPYGYTF
- | TRBJ1-5 | - | 14 | TRBV20-1 | TGCAGTGCTAGAGACAGGCTAGAAGGTCAGCCCCAGCATTTT | CSARDRLEGQPQHF
many | TRBJ1-2 | - | 14 | TRBV12-3/TRBV12-4 | TGTGCCAGCAGACAACAGGGTCGGGACTATGGCTACACCTTC | CASRQQGRDYGYTF
- | TRBJ2-2 | TRBD1 | 14 | TRBV27 | TGTGCCAGCAGTTTAACAGGGGATGCCGGGGAGCTGTTTTTT | CASSLTGDAGELFF
few | TRBJ2-5 | - | 12 | TRBV20-1 | TGCAGTGCCAACCTGTATCAAGAGACCCAGTACTTC | CSANLYQETQYF
few | TRBJ2-1 | - | 12 | TRBV20-1 | TGCAGTGCAGACAGCTACGACAATGAGCAGTTCTTC | CSADSYDNEQFF
- | TRBJ2-3 | TRBD2 | 17 | TRBV5-1 | TGCGCCAGCAATCTTGGTGCGGGGGACCCTAGCACAGATACGCAGTATTTT | CASNLGAGDPSTDTQYF
- | TRBJ2-4 | - | 17 | TRBV6-1 | TGTGCCAGCAGTGAAAGGATGAAGACGGGCAGGGGCAACATTCAGTACTTC | CASSERMKTGRGNIQYF
- | TRBJ2-5 | - | 14 | TRBV29-1 | TGCAGCGTTCTATTCCCAGGGCCACAAGAGACCCAGTACTTC | CSVLFPGPQETQYF
many | TRBJ2-3 | TRBD1 | 17 | TRBV6-5 | TGTGCCAGCAGTTACTCGCGACAGGGGGCTGTCACAGATACGCAGTATTTT | CASSYSRQGAVTDTQYF
- | TRBJ1-4 | TRBD1 | 15 | TRBV7-8 | TGTGCCAGCAGCTCCCGTCCTCAGGGGGAGGAAAAACTGTTTTTT | CASSSRPQGEEKLFF
few | TRBJ1-3 | - | 15 | TRBV25-1 | TGTGCCAGCAGTGACCCCGGGACGTTTGGAAACACCATATATTTT | CASSDPGTFGNTIYF
many | TRBJ2-2 | - | 15 | TRBV5-1 | TGCGCCAGCAGCCCCGGAGATATTTCCACCGGGGAGCTGTTTTTT | CASSPGDISTGELFF
few | TRBJ1-4 | - | 17 | TRBV7-6 | TGTGCCAGCAGCCGAGGTGGGGGCGTTGTCGGGAATGAAAAACTGTTTTTT | CASSRGGGVVGNEKLFF
few | TRBJ2-7 | TRBD2 | 15 | TRBV20-1 | TGCAGTGCTTTGGAACACAGACTAGCGCTTTACGAGCAGTACTTC | CSALEHRLALYEQYF
many | TRBJ2-5 | - | 12 | TRBV6-6 | TGTGCCAGCAGCGTAATGAGAGAGACCCAGTACTTC | CASSVMRETQYF
- | TRBJ1-2 | - | 15 | TRBV6-2/TRBV6-3 | TGTGCCAGCAGTTACCGACAGCCGATGGACTATGGCTACACCTTC | CASSYRQPMDYGYTF
many | TRBJ2-1 | - | 13 | TRBV6-2/TRBV6-3 | TGTGCCAGCACCTTAGACACATACAATGAGCAGTTCTTC | CASTLDTYNEQFF
- | TRBJ2-1 | - | 14 | TRBV12-3/TRBV12-4 | TGTGCCAGCAGTTGGGACTTCTCCTACAATGAGCAGTTCTTC | CASSWDFSYNEQFF
many | TRBJ1-1 | - | 13 | TRBV12-3/TRBV12-4 | TGTGCCAGCAGCTTACAGGGTTTCACTGAAGCTTTCTTT | CASSLQGFTEAFF
few | TRBJ2-7 | TRBD1 | 15 | TRBV27 | TGTGCCAGCAGTTACGGACAGGGGGGGTTCGACGAGCAGTACTTC | CASSYGQGGFDEQYF
- | TRBJ1-1 | - | 17 | TRBV6-5 | TGTGCCAGCAGTTACGGGCAGGGAAGGCCAATGAACACTGAAGCTTTCTTT | CASSYGQGRPMNTEAFF
few | TRBJ1-2 | - | 15 | TRBV5-1 | TGCGCCAGCAGCCGCGGCGAGGGTCGGGCGGTCGGCTACACCTTC | CASSRGEGRAVGYTF
- | TRBJ2-5 | TRBD1 | 15 | TRBV5-5 | TGTGCCAGCAGCTTGGCGTCGGGACAGAGGGCGACCCAGTACTTC | CASSLASGQRATQYF
few | TRBJ2-4 | TRBD2 | 17 | TRBV7-2 | TGTGCCAGCAGCTTAAGGAGCGGGAGTTTGGCCAAAAACATTCAGTACTTC | CASSLRSGSLAKNIQYF
few | TRBJ2-7 | TRBD2 | 17 | TRBV7-2 | TGTGCCAGCAGCGCCTCGACTAGCGGGGGGGCTCGGAGGGAGCAGTACTTC | CASSASTSGGARREQYF
many | TRBJ1-2 | - | 14 | TRBV6-2/TRBV6-3 | TGTGCCAGCAGTTCGGATTGGGGGACCTATGGCTACACCTTC | CASSSDWGTYGYTF
few | TRBJ2-4 | TRBD2 | 16 | TRBV7-2 | TGTGCCAGCAGCTTAGTGCGGGAGGGAGTCAAAAACATTCAGTACTTC | CASSLVREGVKNIQYF
- | TRBJ2-5 | - | 13 | TRBV28 | TGTGCCAGCGGCTCACAGGAGGGGGAGACCCAGTACTTC | CASGSQEGETQYF
few | TRBJ1-1 | TRBD1 | 14 | TRBV7-8 | TGTGCCAGCAGACAGGGGACCTTCGGCACTGAAGCTTTCTTT | CASRQGTFGTEAFF
once | TRBJ1-6 | - | 16 | TRBV28 | TGTGCCAGCGGTCAGGGGATCTCGTGGGGAAATTCACCCCTCCACTTT | CASGQGISWGNSPLHF
- | TRBJ2-3 | TRBD1 | 14 | TRBV20-1 | TGCAGTGCTAGGAGACAGGGGTTGACAGATACGCAGTATTTT | CSARRQGLTDTQYF
many | TRBJ2-5 | TRBD1 | 13 | TRBV20-1 | TGCAGTGCTAGAAAGGACAGGGAGGTAACCCAGTACTTC | CSARKDREVTQYF
few | TRBJ1-4 | - | 16 | TRBV4-2 | TGTGCCAGCAGCCAATTACACCCAGCAACTAATGAAAAACTGTTTTTT | CASSQLHPATNEKLFF
- | TRBJ2-7 | TRBD2 | 15 | TRBV15 | TGTGCCGCCCCTCTTGGGACTAGCGGGAAAATAGAGCAGTACTTC | CAAPLGTSGKIEQYF
- | TRBJ1-5 | TRBD1 | 16 | TRBV28 | TGTGCCAGCAGTACGACGCCGGGACAGAGCAATCAGCCCCAGCATTTT | CASSTTPGQSNQPQHF